A single sample is the source of the 20 T cell receptor beta chains below, sequenced in a study of blood T cell repertoires in COVID-19. Measured with immunoSEQ multiplex PCR; TCRdb has only the in-frame clones, and not every one. The sample records roughly 200,000 clones, more than 70% being singletons. The sequencing input was peripheral blood. These receptor sequences come from a woman aged 25-40 years with acute or convalescent COVID-19.

This rearrangement joins TRBV6-5 to TRBJ1-1; D unclear. The V end lost 7 bases, the J end lost 3 bases, and 15 bases lay between the germline ends. CDR3 length: 14 residues. From germline, CDR1 is MNHEY and CDR2 SVGAGI. CDR3 nucleotide sequence: TGTGCCAGCACCAAAAGGGAGTTGGACACTGAAGCTTTCTTT. It yields the protein CASTKRELDTEAFF.

The chain has TRBV5-4 and TRBJ1-3, with TRBD1 identical over 11 bases. V was pared by 3 bases and J by 0 bases, with 8 bases of the junction left unmatched. Germline CDR1 is SGHNT and CDR2 is YYREEE (reference sequence). The CDR3 has 18 amino acids. CDR3 region: CASSSGTGGLTSGNTIYF. The CDR3 DNA reads as TGTGCCAGCAGCTCCGGGACAGGGGGTTTAACCTCTGGAAACACCATATATTTT. Using reference TRBV5-4 and TRBJ1-3 for the parts outside the CDR3, the full variable domain is ETGVTQSPTHLIKTRGQQVTLRCSSQSGHNTVSWYQQALGQGPQFIFQYYREEENGRGNFPPRFSGLQFPNYSSELNVNALELDDSALYLCASSSGTGGLTSGNTIYFGEGSWLTVV.

This CDR3 is CASSFSNREAFF. CDR3 nucleotides: TGTGCCAGCAGCTTCTCGAACAGGGAAGCTTTCTTT. The chain couples TRBV5-5 to TRBJ1-1, with D possibly matching TRBD1 (5 bases). This CDR3 is built from 12 residues. Trimming left V 2 bases short and J 8 bases short, with 10 bases between. Germline CDR1 reads SGHKS; CDR2 reads YYEKEE (reference sequence).

This chain links TRBV14 with TRBJ2-2, with 10 bases lining up with TRBD2. V gave up 2 bases and J gave up 4 bases; unmatched junction bases: 1. CDR1 SGHDN and CDR2 FVKESK come from the germline V gene. The CDR3 has 15 amino acids. The CDR3 loop reads CASSQWTSGTGELFF. The CDR3 coding sequence is TGTGCCAGCAGCCAATGGACTAGCGGCACCGGGGAGCTGTTTTTT.

J is TRBJ2-5 and V is TRBV12-3 or TRBV12-4; perhaps TRBD1 as D (6 bases). The CDR3 is 13 amino acids. Trimming removed 6 bases at V and 5 bases at J, with 13 bases between. The CDR3 is CASSPLGAETQYF. The CDR3 bases are TGTGCCAGCAGCCCATTGGGGGCCGAGACCCAGTACTTC.

The rearrangement uses TRBV14 and TRBJ2-5, with D unclear. The ends were cut back, 5 bases at V and 7 bases at J, with 17 bases in the middle. CDR1 is SGHDN, CDR2 FVKESK, per germline. The CDR3 runs 14 residues. The CDR3 loop reads CASSGSGKYGTQYF. CDR3 nucleotides: TGTGCCAGCAGCGGGTCAGGCAAGTACGGGACCCAGTACTTC.

The V and J genes are TRBV29-1 and TRBJ1-2; D is possibly TRBD1 (6 bases). The CDR3 extends over 11 amino acids. The V and J ends lost 7 bases and 8 bases respectively, with 14 bases between them. Germline V gene data show CDR1 as SQVTM and CDR2 as ANQGSEA. DNA for the CDR3: TGCAGCGAGCGAACAGGGAACGGCTACACCTTC. Its protein product is CSERTGNGYTF.

As regards this clone: Distinct nucleotide sequences in the sample also encode this CDR3. The V gene is TRBV5-1, the J gene TRBJ2-6, with 7 nucleotides matching TRBD1. Trimming took 0 bases from V and 0 from J; bases not matched to a gene: 0. This CDR3 has 16 residues. Germline CDR1 is SGHRS and CDR2 is YFSETQ. The CDR3 coding sequence is TGCGCCAGCAGCTTGGGGGACAGCTCTGGGGCCAACGTCCTGACTTTC. It is translated as CASSLGDSSGANVLTF.

This CDR3 is CASSEHTGSFDNQPQHF. The DNA for the CDR3 is TGTGCCAGCAGTGAACACACAGGGTCATTCGACAATCAGCCCCAGCATTTT. The gene calls are TRBV6-1 and TRBJ1-5; the D gene is possibly TRBD1 (6 bases). V was clipped by 2 bases and J by 3 bases, with 17 bases between them. This CDR3 has 17 amino acids. Germline V lookup: CDR1 MNHNS, CDR2 SASEGT.

V usage is TRBV14 and J usage is TRBJ2-7; D uncertain. V lost 6 bases and J 4 bases, leaving 10 bases between the germline ends. This CDR3 contains 12 residues. The germline V gene encodes CDR1 SGHDN and CDR2 FVKESK. The CDR3 nucleotides are TGTGCCAGCAGTCAAATCCTTTACGAGCAGTACTTC. It encodes CASSQILYEQYF.

The chain joins TRBV18 to TRBJ1-1; possible D gene TRBD1, 5 bases. The CDR3 sequence is 15 residues long. Per the germline V gene, CDR1 is KGHSH and CDR2 is LQKENI. With 3 bases removed from V and 7 bases from J, the gap between germline ends came to 18 bases. The CDR3 protein is CASSPAARGVGEAFF. The CDR3 region has the DNA TGTGCCAGCTCACCGGCAGCCCGGGGGGTAGGTGAAGCTTTCTTT.

V and J are TRBV5-4 and TRBJ2-5, with a weak D call TRBD1 (6 bases). The V gene's germline CDR1 is SGHNT and CDR2 YYREEE (reference sequence). The CDR3 loop spans 13 amino acids. V was trimmed by 4 bases and J by 5 bases, leaving 12 bases between them. The CDR3 loop is CASSPGTQETQYF. As DNA, the CDR3 is TGTGCCAGCAGCCCCGGGACACAGGAGACCCAGTACTTC.

This chain joins TRBV3-1 (or the pseudogene TRBV3-2) and TRBJ1-2, with D possibly TRBD1 on 6 matching bases. The ends were cut back, 4 bases at V and 2 bases at J, with 8 bases in the middle. CDR3 length: 13 amino acids. CDR1 is LGHDT and CDR2 is YNNKEL in the germline V gene (reference sequence). The CDR3, as DNA: TGTGCCAGCAGCCCCGGACAGAACTATGGCTACACCTTC. It is translated as CASSPGQNYGYTF.

V and J are TRBV28 and TRBJ1-5, with D unclear. Germline values: CDR1 MDHEN, CDR2 SYDVKM. V was trimmed by 6 bases and J by 11 bases, leaving 17 bases between them. CDR3 size: 13 residues. The CDR3 is CASSWRRVSAQHF. The CDR3 nucleotides are TGTGCCAGCAGCTGGCGGAGAGTATCAGCCCAGCATTTT.

The J gene is TRBJ1-2, the V gene TRBV28, with 7 bases aligning to TRBD1. Germline V gene lookup returns CDR1 MDHEN and CDR2 SYDVKM. CDR3 length: 16 residues. Trimming took 3 bases from V and 4 from J; bases not matched to a gene: 11. The CDR3 bases are TGTGCCAGCAGTTTCGGGGTTACAGGGGCCCCCTATGGCTACACCTTC. Its protein is CASSFGVTGAPYGYTF.

The chain carries TRBV30 and TRBJ2-3, with D perhaps matching TRBD2 (6 bases). Trimming shortened V by 7 bases and J by 2 bases, and 16 bases separated the two germline ends. This CDR3 comprises 14 residues. The germline V gene has CDR1 GTSNPN and CDR2 SVGIG (reference sequence). CDR3 protein: CAFRGDFYTDTQYF. DNA for the CDR3: TGTGCCTTTCGAGGGGACTTCTACACAGATACGCAGTATTTT.

This chain joins TRBV7-2 and TRBJ2-3; 7 nucleotides align to TRBD2. The CDR3 sequence is 14 residues long. The V and J ends lost 1 base and 4 bases, in that order; junction bases with no gene match: 2. CDR1 is SGHTA, CDR2 FQGNSA, per germline. As DNA, the CDR3 is TGTGCCAGCAGCTTAGGACTAGCACCAGATACGCAGTATTTT. Translation: CASSLGLAPDTQYF.

The V and J genes are TRBV2 and TRBJ2-1; a weak D match, TRBD2 (5 bases). Germline assignment: CDR1 SNHLY and CDR2 FYNNEI. Trimming cost V 7 bases and J 6 bases, with 16 bases left between them. This CDR3 region has 14 residues. The CDR3 is CASKLGEVGNEQFF. CDR3 coding DNA: TGTGCCAGCAAGTTGGGAGAAGTTGGCAATGAGCAGTTCTTC.

This chain joins TRBV28 and TRBJ2-7; D is undetermined. V was trimmed by 6 bases and J by 4 bases, leaving 4 bases between them. This CDR3 is built from 10 residues. Germline loops: CDR1 MDHEN, CDR2 SYDVKM. CDR3 protein: CASSHYEQYF. CDR3 bases: TGTGCCAGCAGCCATTACGAGCAGTACTTC.

This clone was seen a single time. The chain employs TRBV6-5 and TRBJ1-5; no clear D gene. Germline V CDR1 and CDR2: MNHEY, SVGAGI. The CDR3 has 11 amino acids. The CDR3 coding sequence is TGTGCAAGCGGCGGGATTCAGCCCCAGCATTTT. This codes for CASGGIQPQHF.